One and the same sample provided the 5 T cell receptor beta chains below, sequenced in a study of vaccination and CD4 T cells after COVID-19. Once obtained from cultured CD4+ T cells, the DNA was sequenced using the Oncomine TCR Beta short-read assay. MiXCR was run by TCRdb on the PCR reads, yielding one entry per CDR3 protein. This sample has 9,000 to 13,000 distinct CDR3 sequences, with about 31% found just once. Treatment described: approximately nine-day PBMC culture with coronavirus spike peptide pools or control peptides (ViraFEST assay). No antigen is known for these receptors. Source: CD4+ T cells from blood, cultured in vitro, taken after SARS-CoV-2 vaccination. The receptors were gathered from a human donor who had recovered from COVID-19.

With respect to this clonotype: This may arise from a read error, as a much more abundant clone is one base away. This chain connects TRBV7-2 to TRBJ2-2, with D possibly matching TRBD2 (5 bases). Looked up from germline, CDR1 is SGHTA and CDR2 is FQGNSA. The CDR3 runs 13 residues. For the CDR3, the DNA is TGTGCCAGCAGCTTAGTAGGTCTCGGGGAGCCGTTTTTT. Translation: CASSLVGLGEPFF.

The chain links TRBV29-1 to TRBJ2-2, with D unclear. This CDR3 comprises 10 residues. Trimming shortened V by 2 bases and J by 7 bases, and 2 bases separated the two germline ends. Germline V gene sequence: CDR1 SQVTM, CDR2 ANQGSEA. CDR3 nucleotides: TGCAGCGTTGAAAGCGGGGAGCTGTTTTTT. Protein sequence: CSVESGELFF.

This clonotype was seen a few times. The V gene is TRBV19, the J gene TRBJ2-1; D perhaps matches TRBD2 (6 bases). The CDR3 has 16 residues. The ends were cut back, 5 bases at V and 2 bases at J, with 16 bases in the middle. Per germline, CDR1 LNHDA and CDR2 SQIVND (reference sequence). The CDR3 here is CASSHPAGNAYNEQFF. CDR3 DNA sequence: TGTGCCAGTAGTCACCCGGCGGGAAATGCCTACAATGAGCAGTTCTTC.

The V call is TRBV29-1, the J call TRBJ2-5; TRBD1 matches at 8 bases. V was pared by 4 bases and J by 4 bases, with 8 bases of the junction left unmatched. Germline-derived CDR1 and CDR2 are SQVTM and ANQGSEA. The CDR3 extends over 14 amino acids. The CDR3 nucleotides are TGCAGCGTTGTTCGGCAGGGGGCCGGAGAGACCCAGTACTTC. It codes for CSVVRQGAGETQYF.

Judged by abundance, this clonotype is medium-sized. This rearrangement joins TRBV7-2 to TRBJ1-2; 8 bases map to TRBD1. V was pared by 6 bases and J by 8 bases, with 11 bases of the junction left unmatched. The germline V gene encodes CDR1 SGHTA and CDR2 FQGNSA. This CDR3 is built from 14 residues. CDR3 protein: CASRTGTGTGGYTF. The CDR3 DNA reads TGTGCCAGCAGAACCGGGACAGGCACGGGAGGCTACACCTTC.